These 13 T cell receptor beta chains originate from one sample sequenced in a study of blood T cells in healthy people across ages. A second PCR, run for about 7 to 11 cycles, used a sample-barcoded 5' primer plus a J-beta primer mix. MiXCR was run by TCRdb on the 5' RACE reads, yielding one entry per CDR3 protein. This sample yields about 290,000 distinct CDR3 sequences, of which roughly 26% are seen a single time; 29% belongs to the top ten. Sequences were obtained from blood. The source of these receptors is a woman aged 70-85 years in good health.

The V and J genes are TRBV20-1 and TRBJ2-7; D might be TRBD1 (5 bases). The germline V gene has CDR1 DFQATT and CDR2 SNEGSKA (reference sequence). This CDR3 region has 12 residues. V gave up 4 bases and J gave up 2 bases, with 9 bases separating them. CDR3 bases: TGCAGTGCTATGGCAGGGACCTACGAGCAGTACTTC. This sequence encodes CSAMAGTYEQYF.

The chain joins TRBV28 to TRBJ2-3; D might be TRBD1 (5 bases). Trimming cost V 3 bases and J 4 bases, with 17 bases left between them. The germline V gene has CDR1 MDHEN and CDR2 SYDVKM. The CDR3 runs to 16 residues. CDR3 in DNA: TGTGCCAGCAGTTTGAGGCCCTCAGGGCTCGCAGATACGCAGTATTTT. Translated: CASSLRPSGLADTQYF.

The chain has TRBV28 and TRBJ2-5; possibly TRBD2 for D (5 bases). The better agreement between TRBJ2-7 and the DNA end casts doubt on the J call. Germline-derived CDR1 and CDR2 are MDHEN and SYDVKM. This CDR3 is 14 amino acids long. CDR3 sequence reads: CASSFEALASEQYF. In DNA, the CDR3 is TGTGCCAGCAGTTTCGAGGCTCTAGCTAGCGAGCAGTACTTC.

This clonotype was picked up one time. The chain employs TRBV7-9 and TRBJ2-3; the D is unclear. Germline CDR1 SEHNR, CDR2 FQNEAQ (reference sequence). V was shortened by 5 bases and J by 2 bases, with 11 bases between the two germline ends. The CDR3 runs 14 residues. The CDR3 protein is CASSPGRATDTQYF. The CDR3 region has the DNA TGTGCCAGCAGCCCAGGCCGGGCCACAGATACGCAGTATTTT.

For this clonotype: One junction end disagrees with the germline gene, perhaps due to a read error. The chain joins TRBV7-3 to TRBJ1-1; D might be TRBD1 (5 bases). Germline CDR1 and CDR2: SGHTA and FQGTGA. The CDR3 is made up of 15 amino acids. The CDR3 nucleotides are TGTGCTAGCAGCTTAATGGGCCGAGGGGACACTGAAGCTTTCTTT. Translated, it gives CASSLMGRGDTEAFF.

This clonotype occurred many times. The genes are TRBV28 and TRBJ2-7; TRBD1 matches at 9 bases. Per germline, CDR1 MDHEN and CDR2 SYDVKM. The V and J ends lost 3 bases and 4 bases, in that order; junction bases with no gene match: 7. The CDR3 extends over 15 amino acids. The CDR3 region has the DNA TGTGCCAGCAGTTTCCGAGGGACAGGGCTTTACGAGCAGTACTTC. It yields the protein CASSFRGTGLYEQYF.

This clonotype was recorded a few times. The chain employs TRBV7-2 and TRBJ2-5, with TRBD1 identical over 7 bases. The length of the CDR3 is 13 residues. Germline V gene lookup returns CDR1 SGHTA and CDR2 FQGNSA. Unmatched junction bases numbered 5, after V lost 5 bases and J lost 5 bases. CDR3 sequence reads: CASSPGQAETQYF. CDR3 DNA: TGTGCCAGCAGCCCAGGACAGGCCGAGACCCAGTACTTC.

V usage is TRBV20-1 and J usage is TRBJ1-2; the match to TRBD1 covers 7 bases. V shed 0 bases and J 4 bases; nucleotides not matched to a gene: 11. Germline-derived CDR1 and CDR2 are DFQATT and SNEGSKA (reference sequence). This CDR3 region has 16 residues. The CDR3: CSAREPTSRGGYGYTF. CDR3 nucleotides: TGCAGTGCTAGAGAGCCCACAAGCAGGGGGGGCTATGGCTACACCTTC.

This chain uses TRBV29-1 with TRBJ1-2; the D is unclear. CDR3 length equals 12 residues. V gave up 6 bases and J gave up 8 bases, with 16 bases separating them. CDR1 and CDR2 from the germline V gene are SQVTM and ANQGSEA. The CDR3 sequence: CSVHMTQSGYTF. For the CDR3, the DNA is TGCAGCGTCCACATGACCCAGAGCGGCTACACCTTC.

A few counts support this clonotype. The chain employs TRBV4-2 and TRBJ2-5, with 10 bases matching TRBD2. Near its end, the DNA agrees better with TRBJ2-7, so the J call may be wrong. The CDR3 length is 15 residues. Germline loops: CDR1 LGHNA, CDR2 YNFKEQ. CDR3 sequence: CASSQGTSGNYEQYF. CDR3 DNA: TGTGCCAGCAGCCAAGGGACTAGCGGAAACTACGAGCAGTACTTC.

This clonotype was seen only a few times. V gene TRBV6-1 combines with J gene TRBJ2-2; the D is unclear. CDR1 MNHNS and CDR2 SASEGT come from the germline V gene. With 0 bases removed from V and 6 bases from J, the gap between germline ends came to 5 bases. The CDR3 consists of 13 residues. CDR3: CASSEALSGELFF. CDR3 in DNA: TGTGCCAGCAGTGAAGCGCTTTCCGGGGAGCTGTTTTTT.

This clonotype was recorded at least ten times. V is TRBV5-1 and J is TRBJ2-5; possible D gene TRBD1, 6 bases. The CDR3 totals 15 residues. The ends were cut back, 6 bases at V and 2 bases at J, with 17 bases in the middle. The V gene's germline CDR1 is SGHRS and CDR2 YFSETQ. The CDR3 spells CASNIGQSFQETQYF. The CDR3 nucleotides are TGCGCCAGCAACATCGGACAGAGCTTTCAAGAGACCCAGTACTTC.

V and J are TRBV28 and TRBJ2-7; no clear D gene. Germline V gene sequence: CDR1 MDHEN, CDR2 SYDVKM. V was cut by 3 bases and J by 0 bases, with 15 bases left in between. The CDR3 length is 16 residues. The chain's CDR3 is CASSFLNVGPSYEQYF. Here the CDR3 DNA reads TGTGCCAGCAGTTTTCTAAACGTGGGTCCCTCCTACGAGCAGTACTTC. Using reference TRBV28 and TRBJ2-7 for the parts outside the CDR3, the full variable domain is DVKVTQSSRYLVKRTGEKVFLECVQDMDHENMFWYRQDPGLGLRLIYFSYDVKMKEKGDIPEGYSVSREKKERFSLILESASTNQTSMYLCASSFLNVGPSYEQYFGPGTRLTVT.